This T cell receptor beta chain stems from a study of long-term antiretroviral therapy in people with HIV. The authors ran the immunoSEQ assay, v3.0, at survey level. Using immunoSEQ multiplex PCR, the repertoire was profiled, and TCRdb retains in-frame clones only, with some absent. The data hold over 15,000 clones, with around 81% observed a single time. With regard to this clone: Its antigen is still unknown. Other DNA sequences in this sample translate to the same CDR3.

The CDR3 extends over 11 amino acids. With 0 bases removed from V and 8 bases from J, the gap between germline ends came to 4 bases. CDR1 and CDR2 from the germline V gene are MDHEN and SYDVKM. Study-level findings and limits: Participants lacked recorded data on ART adherence, viral resistance or therapy changes.

The sequence was collected from a man aged 50-60 years with HIV. The sample was unsorted PBMCs, taken 2.2 years after starting antiretroviral therapy. V usage is TRBV28 and J usage is TRBJ1-1; D unclear. CDR3 loop: CASSLWEEAFF. The CDR3 nucleotides read TGTGCCAGCAGTTTATGGGAGGAAGCTTTCTTT.